The present T cell receptor (beta chain) was sequenced within a study of T-cell memory formation after mild COVID-19. The study, taken as a whole, reports: While clones contracting from day 15 to 85 were balanced between CD4 and CD8, later expanders leaned CD4+.

TCRdb independently ran MiXCR on the 5' RACE reads; one entry per CDR3 protein. This sample has a few hundred thousand distinct CDR3 sequences; 9.4% occur once, and the top ten carry roughly a fifth. The V end was cut by 5 bases, the J end by 5 bases, with 6 bases between. Per germline, CDR1 SGHTA and CDR2 FQGTGA. This CDR3 is 12 amino acids long. This clonotype occurred many times. Antigen unknown. The chain recombines TRBV7-3 with TRBJ2-2; D not certain. Input material: PBMCs or a T cell subset sorted from them (not recorded which). This clonotype was sampled from a young man who had mild COVID-19 (a few samples of this study predate the infection). Cell type and time point are not known. The CDR3 spells CASSTRTGELFF. CDR3 DNA sequence: TGTGCCAGCAGCACAAGGACCGGGGAGCTGTTTTTT.